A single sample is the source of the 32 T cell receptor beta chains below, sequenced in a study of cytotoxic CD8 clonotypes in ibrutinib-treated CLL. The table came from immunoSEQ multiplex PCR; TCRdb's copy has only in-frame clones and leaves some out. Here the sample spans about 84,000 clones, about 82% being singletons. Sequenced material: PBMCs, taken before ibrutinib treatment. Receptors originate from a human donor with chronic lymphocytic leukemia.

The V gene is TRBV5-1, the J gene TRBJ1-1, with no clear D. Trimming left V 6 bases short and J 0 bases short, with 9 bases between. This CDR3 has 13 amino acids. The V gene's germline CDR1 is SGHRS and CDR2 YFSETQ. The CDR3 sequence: CASKRSMNTEAFF. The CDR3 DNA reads TGCGCCAGCAAGCGCAGCATGAACACTGAAGCTTTCTTT. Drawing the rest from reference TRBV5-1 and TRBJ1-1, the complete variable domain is KAGVTQTPRYLIKTRGQQVTLSCSPISGHRSVSWYQQTPGQGLQFLFEYFSETQRNKGNFPGRFSGRQFSNSRSEMNVSTLELGDSALYLCASKRSMNTEAFFGQGTRLTVV.

The CDR3 DNA follows: TGTGCCAGCAGCTCCGACCAAATACCACCCTCCTACGAGCAGTACTTC. Its translation is CASSSDQIPPSYEQYF. The chain combines TRBV7-8 with TRBJ2-7; D gene unclear. CDR3 length equals 16 residues. Germline-derived CDR1 and CDR2 are SGHVS and FQNEAQ. V gave up 4 bases and J gave up 0 bases, with 16 bases separating them.

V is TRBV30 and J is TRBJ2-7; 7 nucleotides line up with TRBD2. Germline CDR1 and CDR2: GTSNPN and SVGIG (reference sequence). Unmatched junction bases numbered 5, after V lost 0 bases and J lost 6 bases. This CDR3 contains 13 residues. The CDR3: CAWSVRLALEQYF. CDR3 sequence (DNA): TGTGCCTGGAGTGTAAGACTAGCTCTCGAGCAGTACTTC.

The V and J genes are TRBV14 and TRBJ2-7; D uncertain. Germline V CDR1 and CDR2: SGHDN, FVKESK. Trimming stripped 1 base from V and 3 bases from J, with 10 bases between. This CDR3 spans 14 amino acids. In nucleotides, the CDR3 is TGTGCCAGCAGCCAAGCCGCACTCCTCTACGAGCAGTACTTC. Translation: CASSQAALLYEQYF.

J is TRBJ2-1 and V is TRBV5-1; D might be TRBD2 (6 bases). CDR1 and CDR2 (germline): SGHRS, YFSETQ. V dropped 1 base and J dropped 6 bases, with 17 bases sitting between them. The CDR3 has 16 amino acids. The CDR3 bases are TGCGCCAGCAGCTTGTTGGGGGGAGCGGTCGGCAATGAGCAGTTCTTC. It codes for CASSLLGGAVGNEQFF.

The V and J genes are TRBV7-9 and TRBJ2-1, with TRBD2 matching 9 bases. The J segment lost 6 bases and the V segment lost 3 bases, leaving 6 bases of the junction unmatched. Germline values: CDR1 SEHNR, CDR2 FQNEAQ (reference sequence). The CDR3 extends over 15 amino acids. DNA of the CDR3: TGTGCCAGCAGCTTTGCGGGAGGGAGGCCCAATGAGCAGTTCTTC. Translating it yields CASSFAGGRPNEQFF.

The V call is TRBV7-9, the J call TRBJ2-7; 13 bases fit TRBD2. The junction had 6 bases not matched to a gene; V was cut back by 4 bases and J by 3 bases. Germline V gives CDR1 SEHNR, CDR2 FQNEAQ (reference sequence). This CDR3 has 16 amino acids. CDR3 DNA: TGTGCCAGCAGCTCGGGACTAGCGGGGAAATACTACGAGCAGTACTTC. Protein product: CASSSGLAGKYYEQYF.

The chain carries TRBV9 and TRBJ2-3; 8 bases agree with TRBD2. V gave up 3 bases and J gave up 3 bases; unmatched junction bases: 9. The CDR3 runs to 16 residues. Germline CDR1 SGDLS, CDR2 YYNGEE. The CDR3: CASSGTREGLTDTQYF. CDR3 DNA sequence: TGTGCCAGCAGCGGCACTCGGGAGGGCCTAACAGATACGCAGTATTTT.

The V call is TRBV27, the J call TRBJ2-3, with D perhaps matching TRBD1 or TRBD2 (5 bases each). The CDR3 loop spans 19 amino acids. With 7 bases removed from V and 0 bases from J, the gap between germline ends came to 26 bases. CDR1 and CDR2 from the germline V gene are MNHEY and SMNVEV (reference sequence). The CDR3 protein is CASNPGRGVRITSTDTQYF. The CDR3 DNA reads TGTGCCAGCAACCCCGGTCGGGGCGTCCGTATTACGAGCACAGATACGCAGTATTTT.

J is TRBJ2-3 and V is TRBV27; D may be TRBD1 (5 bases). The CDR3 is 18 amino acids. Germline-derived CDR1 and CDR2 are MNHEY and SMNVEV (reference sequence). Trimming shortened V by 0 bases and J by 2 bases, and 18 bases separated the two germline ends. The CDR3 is CASSLSRRVYVDTDTQYF. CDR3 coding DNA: TGTGCCAGCAGTTTATCGCGCAGGGTTTATGTTGACACAGATACGCAGTATTTT.

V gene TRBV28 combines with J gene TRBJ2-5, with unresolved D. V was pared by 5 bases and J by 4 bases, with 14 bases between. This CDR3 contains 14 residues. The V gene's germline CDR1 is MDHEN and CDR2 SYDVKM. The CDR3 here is CASSPSFGRETQYF. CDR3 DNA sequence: TGTGCCAGCAGTCCGTCGTTCGGGCGAGAGACCCAGTACTTC.

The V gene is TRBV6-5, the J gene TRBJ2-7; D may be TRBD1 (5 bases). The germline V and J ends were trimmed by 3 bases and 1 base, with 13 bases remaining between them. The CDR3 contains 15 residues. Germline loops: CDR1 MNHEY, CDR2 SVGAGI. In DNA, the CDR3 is TGTGCCAGCAGTTATGGCAGGGCCGGGTCCTACGAGCAGTACTTC. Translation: CASSYGRAGSYEQYF.

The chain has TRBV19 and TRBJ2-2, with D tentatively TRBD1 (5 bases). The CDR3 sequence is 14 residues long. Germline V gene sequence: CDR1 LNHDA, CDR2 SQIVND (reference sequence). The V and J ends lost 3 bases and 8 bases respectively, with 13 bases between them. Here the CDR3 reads CASSMGPGPGELFF. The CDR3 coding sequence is TGTGCCAGTAGTATGGGGCCCGGCCCGGGGGAGCTGTTTTTT.

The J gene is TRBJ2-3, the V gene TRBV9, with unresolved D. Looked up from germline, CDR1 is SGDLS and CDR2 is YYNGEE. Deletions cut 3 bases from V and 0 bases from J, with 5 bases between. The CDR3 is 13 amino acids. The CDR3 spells CASSAASTDTQYF. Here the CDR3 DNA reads TGTGCCAGCAGCGCCGCTAGCACAGATACGCAGTATTTT.

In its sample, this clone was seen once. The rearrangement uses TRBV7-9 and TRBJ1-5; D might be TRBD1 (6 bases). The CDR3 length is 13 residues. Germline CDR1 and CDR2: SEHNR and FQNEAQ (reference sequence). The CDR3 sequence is CASSRGANQPQHF. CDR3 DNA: TGTGCAAGTTCCAGGGGAGCAAATCAGCCCCAGCATTTT.

The CDR3 protein is CASSLARGEISYEQYF. DNA of the CDR3: TGTGCCAGCAGCTTGGCCCGGGGGGAGATTTCCTACGAGCAGTACTTC. The chain recombines TRBV11-2 with TRBJ2-7; 7 bases align to TRBD2. V shed 3 bases, J shed 1 base, and the junction held 9 bases outside the gene matches. Germline V gives CDR1 SGHAT, CDR2 FQNNGV. This CDR3 is 16 amino acids long.

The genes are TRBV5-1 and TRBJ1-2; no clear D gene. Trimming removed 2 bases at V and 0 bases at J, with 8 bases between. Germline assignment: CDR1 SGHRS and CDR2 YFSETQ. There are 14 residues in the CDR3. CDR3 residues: CASSFSTANYGYTF. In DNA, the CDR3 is TGCGCCAGCAGCTTCTCGACGGCTAACTATGGCTACACCTTC.

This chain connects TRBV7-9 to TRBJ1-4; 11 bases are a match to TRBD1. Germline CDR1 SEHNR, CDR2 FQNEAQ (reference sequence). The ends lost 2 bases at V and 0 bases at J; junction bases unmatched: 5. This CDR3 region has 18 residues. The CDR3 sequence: CASSLSPGQGATNEKLFF. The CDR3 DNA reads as TGTGCCAGCAGCTTATCCCCGGGACAGGGGGCAACTAATGAAAAACTGTTTTTT.

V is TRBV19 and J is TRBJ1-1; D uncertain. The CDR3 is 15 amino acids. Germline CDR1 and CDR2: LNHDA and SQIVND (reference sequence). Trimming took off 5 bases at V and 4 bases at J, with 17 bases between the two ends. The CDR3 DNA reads TGTGCCAGTAGTTCGATCGGACCTACGGGCACTGAAGCTTTCTTT. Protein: CASSSIGPTGTEAFF.

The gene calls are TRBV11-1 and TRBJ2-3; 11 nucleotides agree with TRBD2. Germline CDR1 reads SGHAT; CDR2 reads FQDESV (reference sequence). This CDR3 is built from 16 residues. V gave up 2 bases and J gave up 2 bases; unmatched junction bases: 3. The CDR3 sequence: CASSLLAGGNTDTQYF. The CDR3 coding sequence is TGTGCCAGCAGCTTACTAGCGGGAGGCAACACAGATACGCAGTATTTT.

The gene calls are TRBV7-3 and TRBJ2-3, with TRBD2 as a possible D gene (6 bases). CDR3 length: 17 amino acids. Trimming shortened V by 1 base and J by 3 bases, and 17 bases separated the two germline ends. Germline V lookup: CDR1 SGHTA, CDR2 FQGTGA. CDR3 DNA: TGTGCCAGCAGCTTAATAGGAGGAGGGAGTGTAACAGATACGCAGTATTTT. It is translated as CASSLIGGGSVTDTQYF.

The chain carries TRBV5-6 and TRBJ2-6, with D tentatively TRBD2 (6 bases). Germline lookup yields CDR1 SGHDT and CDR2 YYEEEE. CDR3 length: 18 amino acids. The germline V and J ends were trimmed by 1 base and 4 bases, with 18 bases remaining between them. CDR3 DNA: TGTGCCAGCAGCTTGATTCTCGGGCAAGCGGGCGGGGCCAACGTCCTGACTTTC. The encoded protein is CASSLILGQAGGANVLTF.

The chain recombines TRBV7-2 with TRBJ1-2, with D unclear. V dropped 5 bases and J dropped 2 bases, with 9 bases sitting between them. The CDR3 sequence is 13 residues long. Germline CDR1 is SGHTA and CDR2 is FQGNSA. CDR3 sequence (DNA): TGTGCCAGCAGCCAGGTTGGCAACTATGGCTACACCTTC. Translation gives CASSQVGNYGYTF.

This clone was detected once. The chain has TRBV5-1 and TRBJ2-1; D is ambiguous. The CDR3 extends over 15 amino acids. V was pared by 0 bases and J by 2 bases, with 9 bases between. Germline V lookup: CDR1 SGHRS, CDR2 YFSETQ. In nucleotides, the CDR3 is TGCGCCAGCAGCTTGGAGGCGCGTCCCTACAATGAGCAGTTCTTC. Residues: CASSLEARPYNEQFF.

The CDR3 DNA sequence: TGTGCCAGCAGCCCGGGAAGAAGGACAGGGACTGAAGCTTTCTTT. This translates into CASSPGRRTGTEAFF. The genes are TRBV9 and TRBJ1-1; the match to TRBD1 covers 8 bases. The CDR3 has 15 residues. Germline V lookup: CDR1 SGDLS, CDR2 YYNGEE. V trimming: 4 bases; J trimming: 5 bases; junction bases outside the gene matches: 10.

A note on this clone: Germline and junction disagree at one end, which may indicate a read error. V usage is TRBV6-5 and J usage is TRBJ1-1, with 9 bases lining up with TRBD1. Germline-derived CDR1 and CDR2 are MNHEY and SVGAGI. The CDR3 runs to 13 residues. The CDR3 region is CASSYDRGTGAFF. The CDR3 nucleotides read TGTGCCAGCAGTTACGACAGGGGGACTGGAGCTTTCTTT.

CDR3 DNA sequence: TGTGCCAGCATTCGACAGGCTAATGAAAAACTGTTTTTT. Translation gives CASIRQANEKLFF. The chain joins TRBV28 to TRBJ1-4, with D possibly TRBD1 on 6 matching bases. Germline CDR1 MDHEN, CDR2 SYDVKM. V was clipped by 7 bases and J by 3 bases, with 9 bases between them. This CDR3 has 13 residues.

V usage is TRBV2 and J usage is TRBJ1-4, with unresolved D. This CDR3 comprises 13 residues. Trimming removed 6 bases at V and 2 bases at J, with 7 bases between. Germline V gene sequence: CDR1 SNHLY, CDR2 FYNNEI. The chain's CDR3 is CASRADTNEKLFF. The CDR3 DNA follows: TGTGCCAGCAGGGCAGACACTAATGAAAAACTGTTTTTT. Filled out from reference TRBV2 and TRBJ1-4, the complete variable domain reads EPEVTQTPSHQVTQMGQEVILRCVPISNHLYFYWYRQILGQKVEFLVSFYNNEISEKSEIFDDQFSVERPDGSNFTLKIRSTKLEDSAMYFCASRADTNEKLFFGSGTQLSVL.

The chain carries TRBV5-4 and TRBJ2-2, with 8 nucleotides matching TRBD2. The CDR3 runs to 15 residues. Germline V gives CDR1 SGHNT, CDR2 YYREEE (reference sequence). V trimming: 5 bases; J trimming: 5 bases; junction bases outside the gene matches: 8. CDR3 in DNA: TGTGCCAGCAGTGGGACTAGTCTCGGGACCGGGGAGCTGTTTTTT. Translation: CASSGTSLGTGELFF.

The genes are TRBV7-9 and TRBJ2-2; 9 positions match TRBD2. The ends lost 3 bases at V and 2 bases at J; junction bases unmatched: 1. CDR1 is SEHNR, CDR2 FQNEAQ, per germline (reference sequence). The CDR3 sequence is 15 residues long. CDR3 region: CASSLTSGNTGELFF. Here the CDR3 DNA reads TGTGCCAGCAGCTTGACTAGCGGAAACACCGGGGAGCTGTTTTTT.

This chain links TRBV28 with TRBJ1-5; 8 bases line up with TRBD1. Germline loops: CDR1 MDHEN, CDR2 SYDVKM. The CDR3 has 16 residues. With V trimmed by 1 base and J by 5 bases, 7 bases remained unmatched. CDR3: CASSLLDRDPHQPQHF. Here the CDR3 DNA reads TGTGCCAGCAGTTTATTGGACAGGGACCCTCATCAGCCCCAGCATTTT.

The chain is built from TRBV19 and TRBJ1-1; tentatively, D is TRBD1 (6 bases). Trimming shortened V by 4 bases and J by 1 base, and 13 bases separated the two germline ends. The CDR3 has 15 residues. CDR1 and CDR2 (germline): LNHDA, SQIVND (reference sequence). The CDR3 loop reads CASSRTSTGNTEAFF. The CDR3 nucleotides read TGTGCCAGTAGTAGAACCTCGACAGGGAACACTGAAGCTTTCTTT.